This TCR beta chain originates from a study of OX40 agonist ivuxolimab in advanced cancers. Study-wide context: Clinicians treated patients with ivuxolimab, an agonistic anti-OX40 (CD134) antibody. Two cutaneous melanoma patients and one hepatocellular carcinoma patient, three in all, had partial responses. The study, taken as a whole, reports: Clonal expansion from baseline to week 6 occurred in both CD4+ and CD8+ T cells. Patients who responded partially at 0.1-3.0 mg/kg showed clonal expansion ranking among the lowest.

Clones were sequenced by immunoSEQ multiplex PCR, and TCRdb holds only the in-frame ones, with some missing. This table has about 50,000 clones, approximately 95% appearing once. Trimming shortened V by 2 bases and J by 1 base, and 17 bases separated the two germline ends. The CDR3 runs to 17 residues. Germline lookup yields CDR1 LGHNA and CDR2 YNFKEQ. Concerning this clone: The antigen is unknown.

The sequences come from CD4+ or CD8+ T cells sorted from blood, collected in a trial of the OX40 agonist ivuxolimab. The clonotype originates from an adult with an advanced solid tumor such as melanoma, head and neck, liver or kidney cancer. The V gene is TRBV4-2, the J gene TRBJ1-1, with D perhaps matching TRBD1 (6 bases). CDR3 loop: CASSQFQGRESNTEAFF. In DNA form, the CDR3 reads TGTGCCAGCAGCCAATTTCAGGGGAGGGAGTCGAACACTGAAGCTTTCTTT.